Listed below are T cell receptor beta chains from one sample, sequenced in a study of cytomegalovirus exposure and HLA in healthy donors. Repertoires were generated with immunoSEQ multiplex PCR, while TCRdb's copy carries only in-frame clones and drops some. The table records around 120,000 clones, 70% to 80% of them present only once. The sequencing sample was made of PBMCs. These receptors all stem from a man aged 25 to 40 in good health and CMV-seronegative. Both conserved end residues are part of each CDR3. A D gene is named only where the DNA matches it firmly. Where a row states a size, it is once, few, many or the class of an expanded clone; other rows omit it.

>TRBV6-5|TRBJ2-1|-|-
TGTGCCAGCAGTCCCTGGCGGGACCCCTACAATGAGCAGTTCTTC
CASSPWRDPYNEQFF
>TRBV6-1|TRBJ2-3|-|TRBD2
TGTGCCATAAAGGAAACTAGCGGTACAGATACGCAGTATTTT
CAIKETSGTDTQYF
>TRBV5-1|TRBJ1-1|-|-
TGCGCCAGCAGCTTGATGTATTCTTCTACTGAAGCTTTCTTT
CASSLMYSSTEAFF
>TRBV4-3|TRBJ2-7|-|TRBD1
TGCGCCAGCAGCCGCCAGACAGGGATCGAGCAGTACTTC
CASSRQTGIEQYF
>TRBV27|TRBJ2-5|-|TRBD1
TGTGCCAGCAGTTTCGGCGTCAGGGGGCGAGAGACCCAGTACTTC
CASSFGVRGRETQYF
>TRBV30|TRBJ2-3|-|-
TGTGCCTGGAGGGCAGGTTGGTCAGATACGCAGTATTTT
CAWRAGWSDTQYF
>TRBV2|TRBJ2-2|-|TRBD2
TGTGCCAGCCGGACTAGCGGGCACACCGGGGAGCTGTTTTTT
CASRTSGHTGELFF
>TRBV19|TRBJ2-5|-|TRBD2
TGTGCCAGTAGTATAGTTCCTAGCGGGGTCCAAGAGACCCAGTACTTC
CASSIVPSGVQETQYF
>TRBV11-1|TRBJ2-4|-|-
TGTGCCAGCAGCCGAGACACAAACATTCAGTACTTC
CASSRDTNIQYF
>TRBV7-9|TRBJ2-3|-|TRBD2
TGTGCCAGCAGCTCCGAGACTAGCTACCGAGGGGATACGCAGTATTTT
CASSSETSYRGDTQYF
>TRBV7-2|TRBJ2-1|-|TRBD2
TGTGCCAGCAGCTCCCAAGCAAGCGGGGGGGCCAATGAGCAGTTCTTC
CASSSQASGGANEQFF
>TRBV18|TRBJ1-2|-|TRBD1
TGTGCCAGCTCCGACAGGGCCCATGGCTACACCTTC
CASSDRAHGYTF
>TRBV11-2|TRBJ2-7|-|-
TGTGCCAGCAGCTTAGATCCAGGGTCGGTCTACGAGCAGTACTTC
CASSLDPGSVYEQYF
>TRBV5-1|TRBJ1-5|once|TRBD1
TGCGCCAGCAGCTTTGGCCAGGGGGTAAATCAGCCCCAGCATTTT
CASSFGQGVNQPQHF
>TRBV6-5|TRBJ2-3|-|-
TGTGCCAGCAGTTTAGCGGTTCCTTATGATACGCAGTATTTT
CASSLAVPYDTQYF
>TRBV6-5|TRBJ1-1|-|-
TGTGCCAGCATCCAGGGTGAAGCTTTCTTT
CASIQGEAFF
>TRBV28|TRBJ1-6|-|-
TGTGCCAGCAGGTCAGGCATTAGGGGCAAAAATTCACCCCTCCACTTT
CASRSGIRGKNSPLHF
>TRBV4-3|TRBJ2-5|-|-
TGCGCCAGCAGCCAAGACAGGGGTGACCAAGAGACCCAGTACTTC
CASSQDRGDQETQYF
>TRBV11-2|TRBJ2-7|-|TRBD2
TGTGCCAGCAGCTTAGGGCCTAGCGGGATAACCTACGAGCAGTACTTC
CASSLGPSGITYEQYF
>TRBV19|TRBJ1-1|-|-
TGTGCCAGTACCCTCGGACTACCCGGGACTTACACTGAAGCTTTCTTT
CASTLGLPGTYTEAFF
>TRBV5-1|TRBJ2-7|-|-
TGCGCCAGCAGCTTGGCTTCACAAAACTCCTACGAGCAGTACTTC
CASSLASQNSYEQYF
>TRBV19|TRBJ2-1|-|TRBD2
TGTGCCAGTAGTATAGGTCCCGCACGCCGGGGGGGCTACAATGAGCAGTTCTTC
CASSIGPARRGGYNEQFF
>TRBV27|TRBJ2-2|-|-
TGTGCCAGCAGCCCCGGGGGATCGGTAGGCACCGGGGAGCTGTTTTTT
CASSPGGSVGTGELFF
>TRBV28|TRBJ2-7|-|TRBD1
TGTGCCAGCAGTTCGACAGGGACCTCCTACGAGCAGTACTTC
CASSSTGTSYEQYF
>TRBV25-1|TRBJ2-1|-|TRBD2
TGTGCCAGCAGTGGAATGACTAGCGGGAGCCGCCACAATGAGCAGTTCTTC
CASSGMTSGSRHNEQFF
>TRBV5-1|TRBJ2-7|-|TRBD2
TGCGCCAGCAGCGCCCGGGATACCGGGGGGGAGCAGTACTTC
CASSARDTGGEQYF
>TRBV7-6|TRBJ1-2|-|TRBD1
TGTGCCAGCAGCTTAGACAGGGGTGTTGGCTACACCTTC
CASSLDRGVGYTF
>TRBV7-2|TRBJ2-2|-|TRBD1
TGTGCCAGCAGCTCGGGACAGCGATGGACCGGGGAGCTGTTTTTT
CASSSGQRWTGELFF
>TRBV4-1|TRBJ2-1|-|-
TGCGCCAGCAGCCAAGGGCAGGGATACAATGAGCAGTTCTTC
CASSQGQGYNEQFF
>TRBV9|TRBJ2-3|-|-
TGTGCCAGCAGTTCTGGCCGGGACGGCGGGAACCCGCAGTATTTT
CASSSGRDGGNPQYF
>TRBV28|TRBJ1-1|few|-
TGTGCCAGCATTCCAGGGGATACCTGGGGAGCTTTCTTT
CASIPGDTWGAFF
>TRBV5-4|TRBJ1-2|-|TRBD1
TGTGCCAGCAGCACGGGACAGAAACCTAACTATGGCTACACCTTC
CASSTGQKPNYGYTF
>TRBV5-1|TRBJ2-7|-|-
TGCGCCAGCAATCGGGGAGGTGCGAGCGACGAGCAGTACTTC
CASNRGGASDEQYF
>TRBV7-9|TRBJ2-2|-|-
TGTGCCAGCGGAGGGCAGGGAGTTGACACCGGGGAGCTGTTTTTT
CASGGQGVDTGELFF
>TRBV2|TRBJ1-5|-|TRBD1
TGTGCCAGCAGCTCCGACAGGGTCGGTCAGCCCCAGCATTTT
CASSSDRVGQPQHF
>TRBV11-2|TRBJ2-3|-|-
TGTGCCAGCAGCTTGATTGCGGGGAATGTTTATACGCAGTATTTT
CASSLIAGNVYTQYF
>TRBV5-1|TRBJ2-3|-|TRBD2
TGCGCCAGCAGCTTGGGGCTAGCGGGGGCCGTCACAGATACGCAGTATTTT
CASSLGLAGAVTDTQYF
>TRBV6-1|TRBJ2-7|-|-
TGTGCCAGCAGTAGGACAGCTAGCTCCTACGAGCAGTACTTC
CASSRTASSYEQYF
>TRBV5-1|TRBJ1-2|once|-
TGCGCCAGCAGCGGAAGGACAGCGAACTATGGCTACACCTTC
CASSGRTANYGYTF
>TRBV4-1|TRBJ1-4|-|-
TGCGCCAGCAGCCAGCCTACTAACGGGAATGAAAAACTGTTTTTT
CASSQPTNGNEKLFF
>TRBV5-5|TRBJ1-1|-|-
TGTGCCAGCAGTCGAGTCAGGGGTATGAACACTGAAGCTTTCTTT
CASSRVRGMNTEAFF
>TRBV4-1|TRBJ1-2|few|-
TGCGCCAGCAGCCAGACACCCTTGGGCGCTGCTAACTATGGCTACACCTTC
CASSQTPLGAANYGYTF
>TRBV28|TRBJ2-7|-|TRBD2
TGTGCCAGCAGTTCCCCGACTAGCGGGGTACGAGGCGAGCAGTACTTC
CASSSPTSGVRGEQYF
>TRBV7-8|TRBJ1-2|-|TRBD1
TGTGCCAGCAGCTTAGTATTCGGGGACAGGATTTCCAACTATGGCTACACCTTC
CASSLVFGDRISNYGYTF
>TRBV5-1|TRBJ2-3|-|-
TGCGCCAGCAGGAACGGGGGAAGCTTTTTCAGCACAGATACGCAGTATTTT
CASRNGGSFFSTDTQYF
>TRBV10-1|TRBJ1-1|few|TRBD1
TGCGCCAGCAGTCTAACAGGGGGCACTGAAGCTTTCTTT
CASSLTGGTEAFF
>TRBV19|TRBJ1-5|-|TRBD1
TGTGCCAGTACCCCTTCGGGGACAGGGAATCAGCCCCAGCATTTT
CASTPSGTGNQPQHF
>TRBV29-1|TRBJ2-5|-|TRBD2
TGCAGCGCCCCGACTAGCCTGACGCAAGAGACCCAGTACTTC
CSAPTSLTQETQYF
>TRBV19|TRBJ2-7|-|-
TGTGCCAGTAGTCCAGGGGAATTCTCCTACGAGCAGTACTTC
CASSPGEFSYEQYF
>TRBV6-5|TRBJ2-7|-|-
TGTGCCAGCAGACTAAGGGGGGGAACCTACGAGCAGTACTTC
CASRLRGGTYEQYF
>TRBV25-1|TRBJ2-7|-|TRBD2
TGTGCCAGCAGTGGCGGACTAGCGGGAGGGCTGAAATACGAGCAGTACTTC
CASSGGLAGGLKYEQYF
>TRBV19|TRBJ2-1|few|-
TGTGCCAGTAGAACAGGGTATGAGCAGTTCTTC
CASRTGYEQFF
>TRBV7-9|TRBJ1-5|-|-
TGTGCCAGCAGCTTATACACCGGGACAAGCAATCAGCCCCAGCATTTT
CASSLYTGTSNQPQHF
>TRBV18|TRBJ2-3|-|-
TGTGCCAGCTCACCAAGCGACAGGCCCCTTTCTCGCACAGATACGCAGTATTTT
CASSPSDRPLSRTDTQYF